This TCR beta chain is from a study of immune cell composition in non-small cell lung cancer. TCRdb's copy holds only in-frame clones and misses some; the assay was immunoSEQ multiplex PCR. The profile covers over 2,000 clones, with 69% appearing a single time and about a sixth taken by the ten largest. The ends were cut back, 1 base at V and 4 bases at J, with 11 bases in the middle. The CDR3 is 15 residues long. CDR1 SNHLY and CDR2 FYNNEI come from the germline V gene. This clone came up a few times. Normal lung was sampled as far from the tumour as possible, at least 3 cm. This receptor was identified in a human donor with non-small cell lung cancer. This chain uses TRBV2 with TRBJ1-5; D unresolved. Sequencing used non-adjacent lung tissue. The CDR3 protein is CASSEVWAGNQPQHF. DNA for the CDR3: TGTGCCAGCAGTGAAGTCTGGGCGGGAAATCAGCCCCAGCATTTT.